This T cell receptor beta chain derives from a study of T cells in Graves' hyperthyroidism and ophthalmopathy. The germline CDR1 and CDR2 sequences are MNHNS and SASEGT. There are 13 residues in the CDR3. The V end lost 8 bases, the J end lost 5 bases, and 16 bases lay between the germline ends. This clonotype has ten or more counts. The PBMCs studied were ones that came from roughly 9.4 ml fresh peripheral blood. Researchers took RNA transcripts and amplified the TCR beta CDR3 regions from them. The primer set for the first-round RT-PCR of the TCR CDR3 was HTBI. TCRdb recomputed calls from the multiplex PCR reads with MiXCR, one row per CDR3 protein. The data hold about 260,000 distinct CDR3 sequences, with over 15% observed a single time.

This TCR was recovered from a woman aged 18-29 years with Graves' ophthalmopathy. Sequencing was performed on blood. V is TRBV6-1 and J is TRBJ2-7; D is possibly TRBD2 (5 bases). CDR3 amino acids: CASAGPSPHEQYF. The DNA for the CDR3 is TGTGCCAGCGCGGGCCCCTCCCCGCACGAGCAGTACTTC.